The 10 T cell receptor beta chains in this list originate from one sample, sequenced in a study of blood T cell repertoires in COVID-19. Assay: immunoSEQ multiplex PCR; the TCRdb copy retains only in-frame clones and omits some. This table has around 160,000 clones, 80% to 90% appearing once. Material for sequencing was peripheral blood. The receptors originated from a human donor in a cohort sampled during active COVID-19.

On this clone: At the DNA level, this CDR3 is encoded by other sequences in the same sample as well. V is TRBV12-3 or TRBV12-4 and J is TRBJ2-7; D might be TRBD1 (5 bases). The V end lost 5 bases, the J end lost 3 bases, and 8 bases lay between the germline ends. The CDR3 is made up of 12 amino acids. The CDR3 loop reads CASSLQGYEQYF. CDR3 DNA: TGTGCCAGCAGTCTTCAGGGCTACGAGCAGTACTTC.

V usage is TRBV7-2 and J usage is TRBJ2-1, with a weak D call TRBD2 (5 bases). CDR1 and CDR2 from the germline V gene are SGHTA and FQGNSA. V lost 5 bases to trimming and J lost 4 bases, with 18 bases between them. The CDR3 is 16 residues long. CDR3 in amino acids: CASSPPGGLAYNEQFF. The CDR3, as DNA: TGTGCCAGCAGCCCCCCCGGCGGGCTCGCGTACAATGAGCAGTTCTTC.

The rearrangement links TRBV6-5 to TRBJ1-1, with D maybe TRBD1 (6 bases). Trimming removed 7 bases from V and 7 bases from J, with 16 bases in between. CDR1 is MNHEY, CDR2 SVGAGI, per germline. The CDR3 runs to 13 residues. In DNA form, the CDR3 reads TGTGCCAGCACCCAAGGGGGGGCCGGTGAAGCTTTCTTT. It encodes CASTQGGAGEAFF.

The chain is built from TRBV19 and TRBJ2-7; possible D gene TRBD1, 6 bases. The germline gives CDR1 LNHDA, CDR2 SQIVND (reference sequence). This CDR3 has 14 residues. The germline V and J ends were trimmed by 2 bases and 1 base, with 9 bases remaining between them. The CDR3 reads CASSISDSSYEQYF. CDR3 coding DNA: TGTGCCAGTAGTATATCGGACAGTTCCTACGAGCAGTACTTC.

The chain uses TRBV27 and TRBJ1-2, with a possible D match to TRBD1 (6 bases). V lost 6 bases, J lost 1 base, and 15 bases lay in between. This CDR3 is built from 15 residues. Germline V CDR1 and CDR2: MNHEY, SMNVEV (reference sequence). CDR3 in amino acids: CASRARQDNNYGYTF. Here the CDR3 DNA reads TGTGCCAGCAGAGCAAGACAGGATAATAACTATGGCTACACCTTC.

V and J are TRBV9 and TRBJ2-3, with D possibly being TRBD1 (5 bases). CDR1 and CDR2 from the germline V gene are SGDLS and YYNGEE. Trimming removed 0 bases at V and 3 bases at J, with 14 bases between. CDR3 length: 16 residues. The CDR3: CASSVGGEVWTDTQYF. The CDR3 DNA reads TGTGCCAGCAGCGTAGGGGGCGAAGTTTGGACAGATACGCAGTATTTT.

J is TRBJ1-1 and V is TRBV28; D is undetermined. The CDR3 runs 15 residues. V dropped 2 bases and J dropped 0 bases, with 10 bases sitting between them. Germline CDR1 is MDHEN and CDR2 is SYDVKM. The CDR3 region is CASSLVRPMNTEAFF. In nucleotides, the CDR3 is TGTGCCAGCAGTTTAGTGCGGCCCATGAACACTGAAGCTTTCTTT.

This clone was detected many times. The chain employs TRBV19 and TRBJ2-7, with 7 positions matching TRBD2. With V trimmed by 3 bases and J by 4 bases, 9 bases remained unmatched. CDR1 and CDR2 from the germline V gene are LNHDA and SQIVND (reference sequence). This CDR3 contains 15 residues. The CDR3: CASSMTVDSGYEQYF. In nucleotides, the CDR3 is TGTGCCAGTAGTATGACGGTGGATAGCGGGTACGAGCAGTACTTC.

V and J are TRBV2 and TRBJ2-3, with 9 bases identical to TRBD2. V shed 6 bases and J 1 base; nucleotides not matched to a gene: 8. CDR1 is SNHLY, CDR2 FYNNEI, per germline. The CDR3 loop spans 16 amino acids. CDR3 bases: TGTGCCAGCAGGAGCGGGGGGCCCATCGGCACAGATACGCAGTATTTT. This sequence encodes CASRSGGPIGTDTQYF.

The V gene is TRBV7-9, the J gene TRBJ2-5; D not resolved. Trimming shortened V by 8 bases and J by 4 bases, and 17 bases separated the two germline ends. Germline loops: CDR1 SEHNR, CDR2 FQNEAQ (reference sequence). The CDR3 loop spans 14 amino acids. The DNA of the CDR3 is TGTGCCAGCTCAAGGCTTGGAGTTCGAGAGACCCAGTACTTC. This gives the protein CASSRLGVRETQYF.